The clone carrying this T cell receptor beta chain came up many times. The antigen is unknown. TCRdb reanalysed the 5' RACE reads using MiXCR and keeps one entry per CDR3 protein. The data hold roughly 51,000 distinct CDR3 sequences, with approximately 8.1% observed a single time. The entry originates in a study of early T cells in non-severe SARS-CoV-2 infection. Study information: The input, bulk RNA from unsorted whole blood, was sequenced, and chains were unpaired.

Findings and limits, study-wide: Database matching using VDJdb favored anti-spike CD8 responses, with private and CD4 specificities left missing.

CDR1 is LNHNV and CDR2 is YYDKDF in the germline V gene (reference sequence). V was clipped by 0 bases and J by 3 bases, with 11 bases between them. The CDR3 consists of 16 residues. The sequence derives from an adult who was a healthcare worker with PCR-confirmed SARS-CoV-2 infection or an uninfected control (not recorded which). Sequencing was carried out using whole blood. This sequence joins TRBV15 and TRBJ1-4; weak D call: TRBD1 (5 bases). In nucleotides, the CDR3 is TGTGCCACCAGCAGAGATCTGGCAGGGTCTAATGAAAAACTGTTTTTT. Amino acids: CATSRDLAGSNEKLFF.